The source of this TCR beta chain is a study of blood T cell repertoires in COVID-19. Study-level information: PBMCs, B-cell-depleted T cells, or T cells provided the cDNA or gDNA that made up the material.

Authors' data handling: How many nucleated cells were present was estimated from reference gene primer amplification. Sequencing used immunoSEQ multiplex PCR; TCRdb keeps in-frame clones, though not all of them. The DNA gave D and trimming, while V, J and clone size come from that table. The sample lists a few hundred thousand clones; 70% to 90% were seen once. The study assigned cohorts using participant-reported clinical history. This receptor was obtained from a man between 25 and 39 years old who had recovered from COVID-19. Sequencing was done on a sample of PBMCs or T cells enriched from blood (not recorded which).

CDR3 residues: CASSYDRQGTYNEQFF. The CDR3, as DNA: TGTGCCAGCAGTTACGATAGGCAGGGAACCTACAATGAGCAGTTCTTC. V usage is TRBV6-5 and J usage is TRBJ2-1, with D possibly TRBD1 on 5 matching bases. The CDR3 contains 16 residues. In germline, CDR1 is MNHEY, CDR2 SVGAGI. Trimming removed 2 bases from V and 2 bases from J, with 13 bases in between.